The 5 T cell receptor beta chains given below trace back to one sample, sequenced in a study of blood T cells in healthy people across ages. The use of a sample-barcoded 5' primer and a J-beta primer mix characterized a second PCR of roughly 7 to 11 cycles. TCRdb reprocessed the 5' RACE reads via MiXCR and lists one record per CDR3 protein. The table includes approximately 820,000 distinct CDR3 sequences, about 42% detected once. Sequences were obtained from blood. The receptors originated from a man aged 55 to 70 in good health.

This rearrangement joins TRBV9 to TRBJ2-2, with D possibly TRBD2 on 6 matching bases. Trimming stripped 3 bases from V and 6 bases from J, with 9 bases between. CDR1 and CDR2 (germline): SGDLS, YYNGEE. This CDR3 is 13 amino acids long. The CDR3 region is CASSGGEAGELFF. The DNA for the CDR3 is TGTGCCAGCAGCGGCGGGGAGGCCGGGGAGCTGTTTTTT.

This clonotype was found once. The V call is TRBV24-1, the J call TRBJ1-5; D is unclear. Germline V gene sequence: CDR1 KGHDR, CDR2 SFDVKD. This CDR3 spans 15 amino acids. Trimming cost V 3 bases and J 4 bases, with 12 bases left between them. In DNA form, the CDR3 reads TGTGCCACCAGTGATAATGCAGTCGGGAATCAGCCCCAGCATTTT. Translating it yields CATSDNAVGNQPQHF.

Note on this clonotype: The junction departs from the called germline gene at one end, perhaps through a read error. The rearrangement links TRBV29-1 to TRBJ1-2; TRBD1 matches at 7 bases. The CDR3 length is 14 residues. The germline gives CDR1 SQVTM, CDR2 ANQGSEA. The CDR3 DNA sequence: TGCAGCGTTGCACCGGGACAGTCTAACCATGGCTACACCTTC. This translates into CSVAPGQSNHGYTF.

The chain has TRBV6-1 and TRBJ1-6; D is ambiguous. The CDR3 is 15 residues long. Per germline, CDR1 MNHNS and CDR2 SASEGT. With 0 bases removed from V and 9 bases from J, the gap between germline ends came to 12 bases. Here the CDR3 reads CASSEANGSSSPLHF. In DNA form, the CDR3 reads TGTGCCAGCAGTGAAGCGAATGGGAGTAGTTCACCCCTCCACTTT.

This clonotype was counted a few times. CDR3: CSARTTSSEAFF. CDR3 nucleotides: TGCAGTGCACGGACGACGTCCTCTGAAGCTTTCTTT. J is TRBJ1-1 and V is TRBV20-1; no definite D call. V was shortened by 6 bases and J by 6 bases, with 14 bases between the two germline ends. Germline V gives CDR1 DFQATT, CDR2 SNEGSKA (reference sequence). CDR3 size: 12 residues.